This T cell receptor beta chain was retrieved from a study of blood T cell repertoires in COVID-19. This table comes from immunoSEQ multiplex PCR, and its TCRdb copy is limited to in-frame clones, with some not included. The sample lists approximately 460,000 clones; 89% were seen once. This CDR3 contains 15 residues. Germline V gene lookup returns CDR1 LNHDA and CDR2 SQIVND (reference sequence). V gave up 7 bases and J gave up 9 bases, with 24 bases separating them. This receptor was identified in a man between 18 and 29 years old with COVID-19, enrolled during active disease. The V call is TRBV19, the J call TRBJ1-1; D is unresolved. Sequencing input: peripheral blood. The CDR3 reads CASKSAETGGVKAFF. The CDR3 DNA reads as TGTGCCAGTAAATCGGCTGAGACCGGCGGGGTGAAAGCTTTCTTT.